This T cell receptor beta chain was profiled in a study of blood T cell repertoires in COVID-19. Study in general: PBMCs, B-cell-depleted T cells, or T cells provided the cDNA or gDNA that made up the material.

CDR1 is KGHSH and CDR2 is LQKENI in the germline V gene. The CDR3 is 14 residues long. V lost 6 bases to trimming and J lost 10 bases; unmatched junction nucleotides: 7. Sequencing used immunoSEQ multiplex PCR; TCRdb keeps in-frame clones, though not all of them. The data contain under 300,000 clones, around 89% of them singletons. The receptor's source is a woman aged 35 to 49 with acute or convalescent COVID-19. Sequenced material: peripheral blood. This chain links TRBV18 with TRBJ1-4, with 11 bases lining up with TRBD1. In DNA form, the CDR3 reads TGTGCCAGCTCGGAGGGACAGGGGGATGGAAAACTGTTTTTT. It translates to CASSEGQGDGKLFF.